The entry that follows covers one TCR beta chain sequence. Its antigen is unidentified. TCR beta CDR3 regions were amplified from RNA. HTBI primers were employed in a first-round RT-PCR of the TCR CDR3. MiXCR, applied by TCRdb to the multiplex PCR reads, yields one record per CDR3 protein. In the table there are about 680,000 distinct CDR3 sequences, 35% of which are singletons. The PBMCs were taken from roughly 10 ml of fresh peripheral blood. This entry belongs to a study of T cells in Graves' hyperthyroidism and ophthalmopathy. Overall study results and limits: From stable hyperthyroidism, ophthalmopathy was set apart by a 13 V-J model. Most thyroid clonotypes expanded above 0.001 were also detected in blood.

Germline loops: CDR1 MNHEY, CDR2 SVGAGI. J gave up 3 bases and V 2 bases, and 11 bases lay outside the gene matches. The CDR3 extends over 17 amino acids. J is TRBJ2-7 and V is TRBV6-5; 9 nucleotides agree with TRBD1. Material: blood. The sequence came from a woman in her thirties or forties with Graves' hyperthyroidism. Here the CDR3 reads CASSYRTGTGRGYEQYF. The CDR3 bases are TGTGCCAGCAGTTACCGAACCGGGACAGGGAGGGGCTACGAGCAGTACTTC.